The 10 T cell receptor beta chains reported below all come from one sample, sequenced in a study of CD8 T cells in ankylosing spondylitis. TCRdb reprocessed the 5' RACE reads with MiXCR, giving one entry per CDR3 protein. In the table there are under 30,000 distinct CDR3 sequences, 7.9% of which are singletons. Material: blood. The receptor source for this set is a male donor with ankylosing spondylitis or in good health (not recorded which).

This clonotype was detected only a few times. V is TRBV29-1 and J is TRBJ2-2, with a weak D call TRBD2 (6 bases). CDR3 length: 13 residues. Germline loops: CDR1 SQVTM, CDR2 ANQGSEA. V gave up 8 bases and J gave up 1 base, with 11 bases separating them. DNA for the CDR3: TGCAGCTCTCGACTAGAGAACACCGGGGAGCTGTTTTTT. Translated: CSSRLENTGELFF.

This chain links TRBV12-3 or TRBV12-4 with TRBJ2-2, with D possibly being TRBD2 (6 bases). V was clipped by 3 bases and J by 11 bases, with 22 bases between them. The CDR3 length is 16 residues. The CDR3 DNA sequence: TGTGCCAGCAGTTTGTGGAGGAGCCCCGGGACTGCAGAGCTGTTTTTT. Its protein is CASSLWRSPGTAELFF.

This clonotype was counted at least ten times. This chain uses TRBV7-9 with TRBJ2-1, with TRBD2 matching over 13 bases. Germline trimming cut 4 bases from V and 10 bases from J; bases unmatched to any gene: 10. Per the germline V gene, CDR1 is SEHNR and CDR2 is FQNEAQ (reference sequence). CDR3 length equals 16 residues. CDR3 in DNA: TGTGCCAGCAGCTCCTCCGGGACTAGCGGGGCCCTGGAGCAGTTCTTC. This encodes CASSSSGTSGALEQFF.

This clonotype was counted many times. As DNA, the CDR3 is TGCAGTGCTAGAGATTGGGCTAGCGGGAGGAGGAGAGAGACCCAGTACTTC. This encodes CSARDWASGRRRETQYF. V is TRBV20-1 and J is TRBJ2-5; TRBD2 matches 11 bases. The J segment lost 4 bases and the V segment lost 0 bases, leaving 10 bases of the junction unmatched. The germline V gene has CDR1 DFQATT and CDR2 SNEGSKA (reference sequence). This CDR3 region has 17 residues.

The rearrangement joins TRBV15 to TRBJ2-1; D unclear. Germline V CDR1 and CDR2: LNHNV, YYDKDF (reference sequence). The CDR3 sequence is 13 residues long. V was cut by 0 bases and J by 5 bases, with 5 bases left in between. The CDR3 region is CATSRDPHNEQFF. CDR3 sequence (DNA): TGTGCCACCAGCAGAGATCCCCACAATGAGCAGTTCTTC.

The chain couples TRBV20-1 to TRBJ2-2; 7 positions match TRBD2. V lost 1 base, J lost 6 bases, and 2 bases stayed unmatched. The V gene's germline CDR1 is DFQATT and CDR2 SNEGSKA (reference sequence). This CDR3 spans 13 amino acids. In nucleotides, the CDR3 is TGCAGTGCTAGAGTAACTAGCGCCGGGGAGCTGTTTTTT. Translated: CSARVTSAGELFF.

This clonotype has a handful of counts. This chain joins TRBV29-1 and TRBJ2-7; TRBD2 aligns across 10 bases. The CDR3 loop spans 12 amino acids. The ends lost 7 bases at V and 1 base at J; junction bases unmatched: 1. Germline V lookup: CDR1 SQVTM, CDR2 ANQGSEA. The CDR3 region has the DNA TGCAGCGCGACTAGCGGGTCCTACGAGCAGTACTTC. Protein: CSATSGSYEQYF.

This clonotype was counted many times. The rearrangement links TRBV20-1 to TRBJ1-1; D is undetermined. Trimming stripped 4 bases from V and 7 bases from J, with 10 bases between. The germline V gene has CDR1 DFQATT and CDR2 SNEGSKA (reference sequence). This CDR3 region has 11 residues. The chain's CDR3 is CSATFSSEAFF. The CDR3 region has the DNA TGCAGTGCTACGTTTTCCAGTGAAGCTTTCTTT.

This clonotype was recorded a few times. The chain links TRBV29-1 to TRBJ1-1, with D maybe TRBD1 (5 bases). With 7 bases removed from V and 0 bases from J, the gap between germline ends came to 9 bases. This CDR3 comprises 12 residues. Germline V gives CDR1 SQVTM, CDR2 ANQGSEA. The CDR3 reads CSAGLLNTEAFF. DNA of the CDR3: TGCAGCGCGGGACTCTTGAACACTGAAGCTTTCTTT.

There are many counts of this clonotype. This rearrangement joins TRBV7-9 to TRBJ2-2; D gene unclear. The CDR3 runs 14 residues. CDR1 SEHNR and CDR2 FQNEAQ come from the germline V gene (reference sequence). V lost 1 base to trimming and J lost 1 base, with 4 bases between them. The CDR3 DNA reads as TGTGCCAGCAGCTTAGGTCGGAACACCGGGGAGCTGTTTTTT. Amino acids: CASSLGRNTGELFF.